This T cell receptor (beta chain) was recorded in a study of shared clonotypes between healthy human individuals. Sequenced by immunoSEQ multiplex PCR; TCRdb stores in-frame clones only, minus some. The data show about 1.5 million clones, around 97% seen once. CD4+ cells underwent separation, giving CD45RA+ naive and CD45RA-negative memory subsets. The germline gives CDR1 MNHNS, CDR2 SASEGT. The CDR3 spans 14 residues. The germline V and J ends were trimmed by 2 bases and 5 bases, with 10 bases remaining between them. The sequence derives from a man younger than 40 in good health. The sequencing input was naive CD4+ T cells sorted from blood. The subset was: CD45RA+ positively selected. This sequence joins TRBV6-1 and TRBJ2-1; no definite D call. DNA for the CDR3: TGTGCCAGCAGTGAACTTCAGGCCAACAATGAGCAGTTCTTC. It yields the protein CASSELQANNEQFF.